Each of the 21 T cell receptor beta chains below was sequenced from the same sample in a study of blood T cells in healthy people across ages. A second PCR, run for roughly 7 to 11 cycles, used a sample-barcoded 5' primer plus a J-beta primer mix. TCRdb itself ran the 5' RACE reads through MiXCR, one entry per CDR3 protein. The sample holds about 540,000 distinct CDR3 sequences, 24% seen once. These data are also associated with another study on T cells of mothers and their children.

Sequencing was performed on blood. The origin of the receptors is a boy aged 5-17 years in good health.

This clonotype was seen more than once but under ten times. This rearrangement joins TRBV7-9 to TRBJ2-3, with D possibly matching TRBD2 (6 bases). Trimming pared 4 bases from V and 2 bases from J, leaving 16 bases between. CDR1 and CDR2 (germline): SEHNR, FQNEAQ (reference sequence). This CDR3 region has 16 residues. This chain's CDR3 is CASSSVRGSPTDTQYF. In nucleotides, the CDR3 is TGTGCCAGCAGCTCCGTCCGGGGGAGCCCCACAGATACGCAGTATTTT.

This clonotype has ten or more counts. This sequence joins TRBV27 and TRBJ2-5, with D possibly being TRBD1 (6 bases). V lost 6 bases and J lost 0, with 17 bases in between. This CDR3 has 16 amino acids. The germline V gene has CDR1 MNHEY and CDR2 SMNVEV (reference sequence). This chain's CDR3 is CASSSMSRGYQETQYF. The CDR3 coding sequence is TGTGCCAGCAGCTCGATGAGTAGGGGGTACCAAGAGACCCAGTACTTC.

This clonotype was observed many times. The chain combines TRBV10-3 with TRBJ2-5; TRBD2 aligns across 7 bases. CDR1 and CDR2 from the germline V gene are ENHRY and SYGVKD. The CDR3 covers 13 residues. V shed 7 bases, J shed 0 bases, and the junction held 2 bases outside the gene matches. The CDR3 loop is CAIKGTNQETQYF. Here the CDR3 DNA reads TGTGCCATCAAGGGGACTAACCAAGAGACCCAGTACTTC.

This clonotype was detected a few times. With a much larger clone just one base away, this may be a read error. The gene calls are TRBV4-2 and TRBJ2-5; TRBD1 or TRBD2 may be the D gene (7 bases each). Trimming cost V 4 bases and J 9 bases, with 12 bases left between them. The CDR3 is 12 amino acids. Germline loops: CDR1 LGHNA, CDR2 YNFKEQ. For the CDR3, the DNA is TGTGCCAGCAGCCCAGGGGGGGAGGCCCAGTACTTC. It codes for CASSPGGEAQYF.

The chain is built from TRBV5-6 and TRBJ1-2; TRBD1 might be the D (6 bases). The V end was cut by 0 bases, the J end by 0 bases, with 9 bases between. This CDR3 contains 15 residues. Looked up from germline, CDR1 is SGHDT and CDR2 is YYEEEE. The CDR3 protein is CASSLVGTTNYGYTF. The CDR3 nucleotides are TGTGCCAGCAGCTTGGTAGGGACAACTAACTATGGCTACACCTTC.

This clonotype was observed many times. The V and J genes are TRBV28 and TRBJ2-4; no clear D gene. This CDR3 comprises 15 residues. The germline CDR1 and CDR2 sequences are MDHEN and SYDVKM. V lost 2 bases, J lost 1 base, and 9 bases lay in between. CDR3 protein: CASSLVGSAKNIQYF. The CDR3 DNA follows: TGTGCCAGCAGTTTAGTTGGGTCGGCCAAAAACATTCAGTACTTC.

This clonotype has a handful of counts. CDR3: CSVEKRRQETQYF. Written as DNA, the CDR3 is TGCAGCGTTGAAAAGAGGAGGCAAGAGACCCAGTACTTC. The chain is built from TRBV29-1 and TRBJ2-5, with D tentatively TRBD2 (5 bases). This CDR3 is built from 13 residues. Trimming took off 2 bases at V and 2 bases at J, with 9 bases between the two ends. Germline V gene lookup returns CDR1 SQVTM and CDR2 ANQGSEA.

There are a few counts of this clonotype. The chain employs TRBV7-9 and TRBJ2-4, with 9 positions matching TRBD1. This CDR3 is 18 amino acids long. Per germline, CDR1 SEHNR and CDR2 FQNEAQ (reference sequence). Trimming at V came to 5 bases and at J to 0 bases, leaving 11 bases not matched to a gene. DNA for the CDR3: TGTGCCAGCAGCCCGGACAGGGGCTCTACCTTAGCCAAAAACATTCAGTACTTC. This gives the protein CASSPDRGSTLAKNIQYF.

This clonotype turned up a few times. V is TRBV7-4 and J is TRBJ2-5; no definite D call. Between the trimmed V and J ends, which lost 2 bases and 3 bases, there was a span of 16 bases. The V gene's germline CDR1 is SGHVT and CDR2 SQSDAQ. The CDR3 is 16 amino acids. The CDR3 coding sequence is TGTGCCAGCAGCTTAATTAACACTGTAAGAAAAGAGACCCAGTACTTC. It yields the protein CASSLINTVRKETQYF.

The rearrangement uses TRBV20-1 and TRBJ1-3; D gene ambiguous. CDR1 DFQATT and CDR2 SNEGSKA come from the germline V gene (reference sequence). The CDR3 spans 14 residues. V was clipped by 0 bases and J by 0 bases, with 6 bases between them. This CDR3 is CSARDLASGNTIYF. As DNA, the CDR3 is TGCAGTGCTAGAGATCTAGCCTCTGGAAACACCATATATTTT.

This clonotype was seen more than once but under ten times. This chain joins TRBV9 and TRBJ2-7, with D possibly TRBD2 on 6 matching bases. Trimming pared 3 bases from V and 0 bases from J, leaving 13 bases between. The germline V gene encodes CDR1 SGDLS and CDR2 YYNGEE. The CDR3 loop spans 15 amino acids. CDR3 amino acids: CASSEGLTSSYEQYF. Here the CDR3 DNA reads TGTGCCAGCAGCGAGGGACTTACAAGCTCCTACGAGCAGTACTTC. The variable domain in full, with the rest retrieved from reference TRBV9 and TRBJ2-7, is DSGVTQTPKHLITATGQRVTLRCSPRSGDLSVYWYQQSLDQGLQFLIQYYNGEERAKGNILERFSAQQFPDLHSELNLSSLELGDSALYFCASSEGLTSSYEQYFGPGTRLTVT.

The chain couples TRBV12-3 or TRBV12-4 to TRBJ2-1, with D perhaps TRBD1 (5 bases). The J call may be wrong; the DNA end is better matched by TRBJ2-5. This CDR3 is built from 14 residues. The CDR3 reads CASSPWTIFETQYF. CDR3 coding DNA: TGTGCCAGCAGCCCCTGGACAATTTTCGAGACCCAGTACTTC.

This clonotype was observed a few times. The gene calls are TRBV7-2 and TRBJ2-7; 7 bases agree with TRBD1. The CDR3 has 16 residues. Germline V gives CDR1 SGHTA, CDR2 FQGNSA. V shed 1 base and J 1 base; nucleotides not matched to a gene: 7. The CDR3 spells CASSLDGQVPSYEQYF. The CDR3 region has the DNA TGTGCCAGCAGCTTAGACGGACAGGTCCCTTCCTACGAGCAGTACTTC.

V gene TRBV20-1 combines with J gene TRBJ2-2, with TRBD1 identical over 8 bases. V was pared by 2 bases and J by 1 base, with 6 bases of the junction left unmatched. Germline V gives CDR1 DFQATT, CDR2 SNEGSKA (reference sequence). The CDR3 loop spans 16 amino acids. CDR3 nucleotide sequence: TGCAGTGCTAGAAGTATTGGGACAGGGAACACCGGGGAGCTGTTTTTT. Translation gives CSARSIGTGNTGELFF.

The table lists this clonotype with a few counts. CDR3 residues: CASSDGQGATDTQYF. The CDR3, as DNA: TGTGCCAGCAGTGATGGTCAGGGGGCAACAGATACGCAGTATTTT. The chain carries TRBV6-2 or TRBV6-3 and TRBJ2-3; 8 bases map to TRBD1. Germline CDR1 is MNHEY and CDR2 is SVGEGT. V shed 5 bases and J 3 bases; nucleotides not matched to a gene: 7. This CDR3 has 15 amino acids.

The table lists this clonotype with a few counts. CDR3 in DNA: TGTGCCAGCAGTTTTCCCGGGACACTGAACACTGAAGCTTTCTTT. The encoded protein is CASSFPGTLNTEAFF. This chain joins TRBV12-3 or TRBV12-4 and TRBJ1-1; possibly TRBD1 for D (6 bases). Trimming stripped 3 bases from V and 0 bases from J, with 11 bases between. This CDR3 spans 15 amino acids.

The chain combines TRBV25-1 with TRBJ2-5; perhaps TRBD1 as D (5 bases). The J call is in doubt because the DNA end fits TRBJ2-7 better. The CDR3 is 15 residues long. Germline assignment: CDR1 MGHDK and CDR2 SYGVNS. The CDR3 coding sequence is TGTGCCAGCAGTGAATTCTGGGGCGGAAACTACGAGCAGTACTTC. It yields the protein CASSEFWGGNYEQYF.

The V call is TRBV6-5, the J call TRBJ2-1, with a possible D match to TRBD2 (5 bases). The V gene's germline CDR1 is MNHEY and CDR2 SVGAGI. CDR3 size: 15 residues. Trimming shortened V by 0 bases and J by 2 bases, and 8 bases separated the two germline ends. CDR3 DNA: TGTGCCAGCAGTTACTCGGGGAGTCCCTACAATGAGCAGTTCTTC. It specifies CASSYSGSPYNEQFF.

Here the CDR3 DNA reads TGTGCCAGCAGCTTAGGCGGGGGGGCTCGTAATGAGCAGTTCTTC. Translation gives CASSLGGGARNEQFF. The chain combines TRBV7-3 with TRBJ2-5; 9 nucleotides agree with TRBD2. The DNA matches TRBJ2-1 better at its end, which makes the J call doubtful. This CDR3 has 15 residues. Germline CDR1 SGHTA, CDR2 FQGTGA.

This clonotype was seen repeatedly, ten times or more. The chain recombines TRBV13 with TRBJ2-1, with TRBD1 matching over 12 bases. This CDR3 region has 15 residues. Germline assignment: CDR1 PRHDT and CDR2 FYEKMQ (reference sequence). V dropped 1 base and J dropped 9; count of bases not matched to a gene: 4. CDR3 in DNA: TGTGCCAGCAGCTTAGAAGGGGACAGGGGGCCTGAGCAGTTCTTC. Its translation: CASSLEGDRGPEQFF.

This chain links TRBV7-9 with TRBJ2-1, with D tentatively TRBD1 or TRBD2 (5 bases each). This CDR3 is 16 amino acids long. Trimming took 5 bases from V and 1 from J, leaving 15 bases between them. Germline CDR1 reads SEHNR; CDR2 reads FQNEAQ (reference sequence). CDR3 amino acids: CASSGGVQGSYNEQFF. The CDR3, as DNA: TGTGCCAGCAGCGGGGGAGTTCAGGGATCCTACAATGAGCAGTTCTTC.